The present entry profiles one T cell receptor beta chain with its context. Germline V gene sequence: CDR1 SGDLS, CDR2 YYNGEE. The CDR3 is 14 amino acids. V was cut by 0 bases and J by 4 bases, with 8 bases left in between. The source of the sample is a study of blood T cell repertoires in COVID-19. Study summary: PBMCs, B-cell-depleted T cells, or T cells were the source of the cDNA or gDNA that made up the material.

Generated by immunoSEQ multiplex PCR, the TCRdb table keeps only in-frame clones and is missing some. The table lists about 160,000 clones, 85% to 90% of them singletons, with around 7% in the top ten. Researchers sorted participants into cohorts using their self-reported clinical history. Symptom resolution, clearance, or two negative PCRs marked donors in Cohort 3 as recovered. Sequencing was done on a sample of PBMCs or T cells enriched from blood (not recorded which). The J gene is TRBJ2-1, the V gene TRBV9, with TRBD2 as a possible D gene (5 bases). This TCR derives from a woman aged 45 to 65 who had recovered from COVID-19. CDR3 sequence (DNA): TGTGCCAGCAGCGTAGGAGGGTCTTACAATGAGCAGTTCTTC. Translating it yields CASSVGGSYNEQFF.